The 30 T cell receptor beta chains below were found in one sample sequenced in a study of T cells in Graves' hyperthyroidism and ophthalmopathy. Researchers amplified the TCR beta CDR3 regions from RNA transcripts. TCR CDR3 regions were first amplified by RT-PCR with HTBI primers. In TCRdb, the multiplex PCR reads were re-called with MiXCR into one record per CDR3 protein. The sample shows 250,000 to 350,000 distinct CDR3 sequences, roughly 20% of them seen only once. The sequencing input was blood. These receptors came from a man aged 25-40 years with Graves' ophthalmopathy.

This clonotype appeared a few times. J is TRBJ2-7 and V is TRBV20-1; D not certain. The CDR3 is 11 amino acids. V was shortened by 1 base and J by 6 bases, with 7 bases between the two germline ends. Germline CDR1 and CDR2: DFQATT and SNEGSKA (reference sequence). The DNA for the CDR3 is TGCAGTGCTAGAGCCGCGATCGAGCAGTACTTC. Protein product: CSARAAIEQYF.

This clonotype turned up a few times. The rearrangement joins TRBV30 to TRBJ1-2; no clear D. This CDR3 region has 12 residues. Germline assignment: CDR1 GTSNPN and CDR2 SVGIG (reference sequence). V shed 4 bases and J shed 4 bases, with 10 bases lying between them. CDR3 in DNA: TGTGCCTGGAAGGTCGGCAGCTATGGCTACACCTTC. Its protein is CAWKVGSYGYTF.

Written as DNA, the CDR3 is TGTGCCAGCAGCCAAGATCGAGGGGCGCGGAACTATGGCTACACCTTC. It encodes CASSQDRGARNYGYTF. The chain employs TRBV3-1 and TRBJ1-2, with a weak D call TRBD1 (5 bases). V lost 0 bases, J lost 2 bases, and 13 bases lay in between. Germline loops: CDR1 LGHDT, CDR2 YNNKEL (reference sequence). The CDR3 contains 16 residues.

The chain recombines TRBV6-6 with TRBJ1-3; D is undetermined. V was clipped by 0 bases and J by 2 bases, with 11 bases between them. Germline V gives CDR1 MNHNY, CDR2 SVGAGI (reference sequence). The CDR3 has 16 amino acids. The CDR3 nucleotides are TGTGCCAGCAGTTACTCAGCAAAGATAGCTGGAAACACCATATATTTT. Protein product: CASSYSAKIAGNTIYF.

The count of this clonotype is one. The J gene is TRBJ2-7, the V gene TRBV9, with 7 bases lining up with TRBD1. CDR1 is SGDLS and CDR2 is YYNGEE in the germline V gene. The CDR3 has 14 residues. Trimming took 7 bases from V and 3 from J; bases not matched to a gene: 10. CDR3 in DNA: TGTGCCAGCGGTAACCGGGACAGCTTCTACGAGCAGTACTTC. Its protein is CASGNRDSFYEQYF.

V usage is TRBV10-3 and J usage is TRBJ1-1, with a possible D match to TRBD1 (6 bases). The CDR3 is 17 residues long. Trimming left V 2 bases short and J 1 base short, with 17 bases between. Germline CDR1 is ENHRY and CDR2 is SYGVKD. CDR3 in amino acids: CAISEGGGYNQNTEAFF. The CDR3 bases are TGTGCCATCAGTGAGGGGGGGGGCTATAACCAGAACACTGAAGCTTTCTTT.

This clonotype was counted many times. J is TRBJ2-3 and V is TRBV12-3 or TRBV12-4; D is unresolved. The CDR3 is made up of 13 amino acids. The ends were cut back, 0 bases at V and 7 bases at J, with 8 bases in the middle. CDR3 sequence reads: CASSLARLHTQYF. The CDR3 region has the DNA TGTGCCAGCAGTTTAGCGCGGTTGCATACGCAGTATTTT.

The J gene is TRBJ1-1, the V gene TRBV7-8; D not resolved. Germline V gene sequence: CDR1 SGHVS, CDR2 FQNEAQ. CDR3 length equals 15 residues. V lost 4 bases and J lost 4, with 16 bases in between. CDR3 nucleotide sequence: TGTGCCAGCAGCTATCGGATTTTCGGGAGCACTGAAGCTTTCTTT. Translating gives CASSYRIFGSTEAFF.

This clonotype was seen ten or more times. The V call is TRBV7-2, the J call TRBJ2-2; unclear D gene. Per germline, CDR1 SGHTA and CDR2 FQGNSA. The CDR3 has 14 residues. Trimming took 6 bases from V and 2 from J, leaving 10 bases between them. CDR3 residues: CASRRNSNTGELFF. In nucleotides, the CDR3 is TGTGCCAGCAGGAGGAACAGTAACACCGGGGAGCTGTTTTTT.

The chain carries TRBV6-2 or TRBV6-3 and TRBJ2-7; D may be TRBD2 (5 bases). Germline CDR1 is MNHEY and CDR2 is SVGEGT. There are 15 residues in the CDR3. Trimming removed 0 bases at V and 3 bases at J, with 12 bases between. Here the CDR3 reads CASSYSRATFYEQYF. CDR3 DNA sequence: TGTGCCAGCAGTTACTCGCGGGCTACTTTCTACGAGCAGTACTTC.

This chain links TRBV19 with TRBJ2-7; the D gene is possibly TRBD2 (5 bases). Trimming took off 10 bases at V and 6 bases at J, with 13 bases between the two ends. CDR1 is LNHDA, CDR2 SQIVND, per germline (reference sequence). The CDR3 is 11 amino acids. This CDR3 reads CATRLGGEQYF. The CDR3 bases are TGTGCCACCCGACTCGGAGGCGAGCAGTACTTC.

This clonotype was seen a few times. J is TRBJ1-2 and V is TRBV28; a possible D gene is TRBD1 (6 bases). Germline assignment: CDR1 MDHEN and CDR2 SYDVKM. The CDR3 extends over 14 amino acids. Trimming pared 5 bases from V and 4 bases from J, leaving 14 bases between. As DNA, the CDR3 is TGTGCCAGCAGTCGAGGGGGTTCGAGCTATGGCTACACCTTC. It codes for CASSRGGSSYGYTF.

This clonotype has a handful of counts. The genes are TRBV6-1 and TRBJ1-3; the D is unclear. The CDR3 runs to 15 residues. Germline assignment: CDR1 MNHNS and CDR2 SASEGT. Trimming stripped 3 bases from V and 4 bases from J, with 13 bases between. CDR3: CASSDLRARGNTIYF. The DNA for the CDR3 is TGTGCCAGCAGTGATTTGAGGGCGAGAGGAAACACCATATATTTT.

This clonotype has ten or more counts. The V call is TRBV6-1, the J call TRBJ1-2; D remains unclear. The length of the CDR3 is 12 residues. Per germline, CDR1 MNHNS and CDR2 SASEGT. The V gene lost 7 bases and the J gene lost 7 bases, with 13 bases spanning the gap. CDR3 in DNA: TGTGCCAGCAATACGGACGGGTTTGGCTACACCTTC. Protein: CASNTDGFGYTF.

The chain joins TRBV29-1 to TRBJ2-3; the D gene could be TRBD1 or TRBD2 (5 bases each). Trimming took off 5 bases at V and 7 bases at J, with 16 bases between the two ends. The CDR3 spans 13 residues. Germline values: CDR1 SQVTM, CDR2 ANQGSEA. The chain's CDR3 is CSVPFEGTNTQYF. The CDR3 nucleotides read TGCAGCGTTCCCTTTGAAGGGACGAATACGCAGTATTTT.

Only a few counts were recorded for this clonotype. The chain joins TRBV12-5 to TRBJ2-1; 7 positions agree with TRBD1. The CDR3 contains 15 residues. The V segment lost 5 bases and the J segment 4 bases; nucleotides outside the gene matches: 8. The germline V gene encodes CDR1 LGHNT and CDR2 FRNRAP. The CDR3 protein is CASGPTGTGYNEQFF. DNA for the CDR3: TGTGCTAGTGGTCCGACAGGGACCGGTTACAATGAGCAGTTCTTC. Using reference TRBV12-5 and TRBJ2-1 for the parts outside the CDR3, the full variable domain is DARVTQTPRHKVTEMGQEVTMRCQPILGHNTVFWYRQTMMQGLELLAYFRNRAPLDDSGMPKDRFSAEMPDATLATLKIQPSEPRDSAVYFCASGPTGTGYNEQFFGPGTRLTVL.

The V gene is TRBV7-9, the J gene TRBJ1-2; the D gene is possibly TRBD1 (6 bases). In germline, CDR1 is SEHNR, CDR2 FQNEAQ (reference sequence). The CDR3 loop spans 12 amino acids. Trimming cost V 7 bases and J 4 bases, with 10 bases left between them. DNA of the CDR3: TGTGCCAGCAAGGGGGAGCTCTATGGCTACACCTTC. This codes for CASKGELYGYTF.

V is TRBV5-1 and J is TRBJ2-5; 8 bases agree with TRBD2. V lost 0 bases, J lost 1 base, and 5 bases stayed unmatched. The length of the CDR3 is 16 residues. Germline V gene sequence: CDR1 SGHRS, CDR2 YFSETQ. This chain's CDR3 is CASSLEAGDLQETQYF. CDR3 DNA: TGCGCCAGCAGCTTGGAAGCGGGGGATCTCCAAGAGACCCAGTACTTC.

The rearrangement joins TRBV19 to TRBJ2-2; TRBD2 matches 7 bases. This CDR3 contains 16 residues. J gave up 0 bases and V 6 bases, and 7 bases lay outside the gene matches. Germline V lookup: CDR1 LNHDA, CDR2 SQIVND (reference sequence). CDR3 bases: TGTGCCAGTAGGGGGGGGTGGACATCGAACACCGGGGAGCTGTTTTTT. Protein: CASRGGWTSNTGELFF.

This clonotype has a count of ten or more. The chain's CDR3 is CASGLVLGTASTAEAFF. The CDR3 region has the DNA TGTGCTAGTGGTTTGGTACTTGGTACAGCGTCGACCGCTGAAGCTTTCTTT. V and J are TRBV12-5 and TRBJ1-1; unclear D gene. From germline, CDR1 is LGHNT and CDR2 FRNRAP. Trimming took off 0 bases at V and 6 bases at J, with 20 bases between the two ends. The CDR3 loop spans 17 amino acids.

This clonotype was seen more than once but under ten times. This may arise from a read error, as a much more abundant clone is one base away. The rearrangement joins TRBV4-2 to TRBJ2-3; D is uncertain. CDR1 is LGHNA, CDR2 YNFKEQ, per germline. V shed 5 bases and J shed 5 bases, with 5 bases lying between them. CDR3 size: 11 residues. The CDR3 loop is CASSIEDTQYF. The CDR3 nucleotides read TGTGCCAGCAGCATAGAAGATACGCAGTATTTT.

This clonotype was counted only a few times. The V and J genes are TRBV2 and TRBJ1-6; TRBD1 agrees at 9 bases. V gave up 3 bases and J gave up 7 bases; unmatched junction bases: 4. The V gene's germline CDR1 is SNHLY and CDR2 FYNNEI. CDR3 length: 15 amino acids. The chain's CDR3 is CASSEGQGKNSPLHF. As DNA, the CDR3 is TGTGCCAGCAGTGAGGGACAGGGCAAGAATTCACCCCTCCACTTT.

This rearrangement joins TRBV5-1 to TRBJ2-2, with unresolved D. The germline V and J ends were trimmed by 5 bases and 1 base, with 3 bases remaining between them. This CDR3 is built from 12 residues. Per the germline V gene, CDR1 is SGHRS and CDR2 is YFSETQ. CDR3 protein: CASRGNTGELFF. The CDR3 nucleotides read TGCGCCAGCAGGGGGAACACCGGGGAGCTGTTTTTT.

The J gene is TRBJ1-2, the V gene TRBV10-2; D ambiguous. CDR1 is WSHSY and CDR2 is SAAADI in the germline V gene. This CDR3 is 13 amino acids long. Trimming took off 0 bases at V and 7 bases at J, with 9 bases between the two ends. CDR3 amino acids: CASSESVKSGYTF. CDR3 in DNA: TGCGCCAGCAGTGAGTCGGTGAAGTCTGGCTACACCTTC.

This clonotype has at least ten counts. V usage is TRBV11-2 and J usage is TRBJ2-1, with 10 bases matching TRBD2. There are 15 residues in the CDR3. Germline trimming cut 1 base from V and 8 bases from J; bases unmatched to any gene: 5. From germline, CDR1 is SGHAT and CDR2 FQNNGV. The CDR3 spells CASSLGPSGSYEQFF. CDR3 nucleotides: TGTGCCAGCAGCTTAGGTCCTAGCGGGAGTTATGAGCAGTTCTTC.

V and J are TRBV7-9 and TRBJ2-7; TRBD2 is a possible D gene (5 bases). The V and J ends lost 5 bases and 2 bases respectively, with 19 bases between them. Germline assignment: CDR1 SEHNR and CDR2 FQNEAQ (reference sequence). The CDR3 is 16 amino acids. This chain's CDR3 is CASSTVGWETTYEQYF. The CDR3 DNA reads TGTGCCAGCAGCACCGTGGGGTGGGAGACTACCTACGAGCAGTACTTC.

The V gene is TRBV19, the J gene TRBJ1-2; TRBD1 agrees at 11 bases. Germline V gene data show CDR1 as LNHDA and CDR2 as SQIVND (reference sequence). The CDR3 contains 17 residues. The J segment lost 1 base and the V segment lost 5 bases, leaving 9 bases of the junction unmatched. CDR3 in DNA: TGTGCCAGTAGTGTCGGGACAGGGGGACTTTTTAACTATGGCTACACCTTC. It specifies CASSVGTGGLFNYGYTF.

This clonotype was observed a handful of times. The chain links TRBV20-1 to TRBJ1-1; D gene ambiguous. This CDR3 is built from 11 residues. The germline V gene has CDR1 DFQATT and CDR2 SNEGSKA (reference sequence). Trimming cost V 6 bases and J 4 bases, with 9 bases left between them. CDR3 DNA: TGCAGTGCCGGTGGGTTCACTGAAGCTTTCTTT. This translates into CSAGGFTEAFF.

The J gene is TRBJ2-7, the V gene TRBV7-9, with D uncertain. CDR1 and CDR2 (germline): SEHNR, FQNEAQ (reference sequence). The CDR3 covers 12 residues. Trimming took 6 bases from V and 5 from J, leaving 11 bases between them. CDR3: CASSYTVDEQYF. The DNA of the CDR3 is TGTGCCAGCAGTTATACCGTCGACGAGCAGTACTTC.

This clonotype was picked up many times. The rearrangement uses TRBV5-1 and TRBJ1-1; 9 bases are a match to TRBD1. The CDR3 has 13 residues. Germline V gene lookup returns CDR1 SGHRS and CDR2 YFSETQ. Trimming at V came to 0 bases and at J to 9 bases, leaving 3 bases not matched to a gene. The chain's CDR3 is CASSLGTGDQAFF. For the CDR3, the DNA is TGCGCCAGCAGCTTGGGGACAGGGGATCAAGCTTTCTTT.